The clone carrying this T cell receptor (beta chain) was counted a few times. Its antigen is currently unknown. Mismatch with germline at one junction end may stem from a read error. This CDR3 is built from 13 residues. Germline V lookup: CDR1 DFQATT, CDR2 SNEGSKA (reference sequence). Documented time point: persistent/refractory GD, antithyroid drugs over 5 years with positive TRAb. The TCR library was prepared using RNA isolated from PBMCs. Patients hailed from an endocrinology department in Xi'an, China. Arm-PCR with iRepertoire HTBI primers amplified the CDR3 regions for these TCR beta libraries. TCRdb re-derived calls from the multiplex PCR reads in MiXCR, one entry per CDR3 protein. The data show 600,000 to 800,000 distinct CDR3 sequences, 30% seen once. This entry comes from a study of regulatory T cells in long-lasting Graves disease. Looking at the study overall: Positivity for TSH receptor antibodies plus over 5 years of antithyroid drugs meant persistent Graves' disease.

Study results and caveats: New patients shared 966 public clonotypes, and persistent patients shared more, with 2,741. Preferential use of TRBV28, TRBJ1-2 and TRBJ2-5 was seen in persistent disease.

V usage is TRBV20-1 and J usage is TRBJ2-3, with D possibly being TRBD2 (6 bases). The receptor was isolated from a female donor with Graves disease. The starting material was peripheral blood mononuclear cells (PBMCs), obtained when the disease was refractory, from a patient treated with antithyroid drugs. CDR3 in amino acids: CSARVTSRDTQYF. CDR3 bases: TGCAGTGCTAGAGTCACTAGCAGAGATACGCAGTATTTT.